This entry is about one TCR beta chain. Antigen unknown. This could be a read error, since a much larger clone is one nucleotide away. These data come from a study of tumor-infiltrating lymphocytes in primary liver carcinoma. Study-level findings and limits: The overlap of tumor-adjacent and tumor-blood pairs was smaller than that of tumor region pairs.

Extraction of RNA together with DNA used about 17-31 mg of unsorted bulk tissue. The patients had histopathologically diagnosed primary liver carcinoma, and their disease was treated by surgical resection. For each tumor, five separate regions were sampled. TCR beta cDNA was prepared out of approximately 500 ng total RNA by means of a constant-region primer. Libraries for TCR beta were built through three nested multiplex PCR rounds, which together made up a slightly modified ARM-PCR procedure. In the first two PCR rounds, TRBV1-TRBV30 forward primers were paired with a C-beta reverse primer, and each round lasted around 10 cycles. TCRdb re-analysed the multiplex PCR reads in MiXCR, keeping a single row per CDR3 protein. In the table there are 60,000 or so distinct CDR3 sequences, 65% to 80% of which are singletons. Germline V gene lookup returns CDR1 SGHRS and CDR2 YFSETQ. The CDR3 covers 15 residues.

V is TRBV5-1 and J is TRBJ2-7; no definite D call. This sequence originates from a man between 35 and 55 years old with primary liver carcinoma and hepatitis B virus infection. Input material: liver tumor tissue from sampling region 2. Noted subset: tumor region T2, inferior pole. DNA of the CDR3: TGCGCCAGCAGCTTCCGACCCCACGATAACTACAAGCAGTACTTC. It yields the protein CASSFRPHDNYKQYF.